These 27 T cell receptor beta chains originate from one sample sequenced in a study of blood T cell repertoires in COVID-19. The assay was immunoSEQ multiplex PCR, and TCRdb's table has in-frame clones only and misses some. Among roughly 99,000 clones listed, around nine tenths were seen once. Sequenced input: peripheral blood. These receptors were collected from a man aged 50-59 years with COVID-19, enrolled during active disease.

The chain carries TRBV7-8 and TRBJ1-6, with 7 bases identical to TRBD1. Germline CDR1 and CDR2: SGHVS and FQNEAQ. This CDR3 contains 16 residues. Losses at the gene ends were 6 bases for V and 4 bases for J; bases not matched to a gene: 9. Here the CDR3 DNA reads TGTGCCAGCAGTAGGAGGGGGCCGGGGTATAATTCACCCCTCCACTTT. Its translation is CASSRRGPGYNSPLHF.

J is TRBJ2-7 and V is TRBV5-1; 9 nucleotides agree with TRBD2. From germline, CDR1 is SGHRS and CDR2 YFSETQ. The CDR3 sequence is 14 residues long. After removal of 1 base from V and 5 bases from J, the junction contained 4 bases not matched to a gene. CDR3 in DNA: TGCGCCAGCAGCTTGTACAGCGGGGGGAACGAGCAGTACTTC. Translation: CASSLYSGGNEQYF.

This CDR3 reads CASSFGGEQYF. The CDR3 nucleotides are TGTGCCAGCAGCTTCGGTGGCGAGCAGTACTTC. This rearrangement joins TRBV7-9 to TRBJ2-7; no firm D call. V lost 3 bases, J lost 6 bases, and 6 bases lay in between. The CDR3 covers 11 residues. Germline V gene sequence: CDR1 SEHNR, CDR2 FQNEAQ (reference sequence).

The chain employs TRBV5-4 and TRBJ2-1, with 7 bases identical to TRBD2. The V segment lost 3 bases and the J segment 2 bases; nucleotides outside the gene matches: 8. The CDR3 has 16 residues. The germline CDR1 and CDR2 sequences are SGHNT and YYREEE (reference sequence). The CDR3 bases are TGTGCCAGCAGCTGGGCAGGGAGCGGGGCCTACAATGAGCAGTTCTTC. Protein sequence: CASSWAGSGAYNEQFF.

This clone was recorded once. The chain combines TRBV9 with TRBJ1-1, with D perhaps matching TRBD1 (5 bases). Germline CDR1 is SGDLS and CDR2 is YYNGEE. The CDR3 spans 14 residues. V dropped 0 bases and J dropped 4 bases, with 10 bases sitting between them. This CDR3 reads CASSVEGRGTEAFF. The CDR3 DNA reads as TGTGCCAGCAGCGTAGAGGGGAGGGGCACTGAAGCTTTCTTT.

V is TRBV3-1 (or the pseudogene TRBV3-2) and J is TRBJ2-3; 10 nucleotides agree with TRBD2. The CDR3 contains 16 residues. The germline V gene has CDR1 LGHDT and CDR2 YNNKEL (reference sequence). V gave up 0 bases and J gave up 1 base; unmatched junction bases: 1. The CDR3: CASSQDGTSGTDTQYF. For the CDR3, the DNA is TGTGCCAGCAGCCAAGATGGGACTAGCGGCACAGATACGCAGTATTTT.

This clone showed up just once. V gene TRBV15 combines with J gene TRBJ2-7; D remains unclear. The CDR3 contains 14 residues. Between the trimmed V and J ends, which lost 3 bases and 0 bases, there was a span of 9 bases. CDR1 is LNHNV, CDR2 YYDKDF, per germline (reference sequence). The CDR3 spells CATSSDKFSYEQYF. The DNA of the CDR3 is TGTGCCACCAGCAGTGACAAGTTCTCCTACGAGCAGTACTTC.

This chain connects TRBV19 to TRBJ1-5, with D possibly TRBD1 on 5 matching bases. The CDR3 spans 15 residues. In germline, CDR1 is LNHDA, CDR2 SQIVND (reference sequence). The V end was cut by 6 bases, the J end by 2 bases, with 14 bases between. CDR3 in DNA: TGTGCCAGTAGCCTGGACAAACGGGGCAATCAGCCCCAGCATTTT. It translates to CASSLDKRGNQPQHF.

The genes are TRBV5-1 and TRBJ1-6; D not resolved. Trimming left V 3 bases short and J 8 bases short, with 12 bases between. CDR1 and CDR2 from the germline V gene are SGHRS and YFSETQ. The CDR3 extends over 14 amino acids. CDR3 coding DNA: TGCGCCAGCAGCTCCCGGGGTGGTGATTCACCCCTCCACTTT. This translates into CASSSRGGDSPLHF. Drawing the rest from reference TRBV5-1 and TRBJ1-6, the complete variable domain is KAGVTQTPRYLIKTRGQQVTLSCSPISGHRSVSWYQQTPGQGLQFLFEYFSETQRNKGNFPGRFSGRQFSNSRSEMNVSTLELGDSALYLCASSSRGGDSPLHFGNGTRLTVT.

The chain employs TRBV29-1 and TRBJ2-2; a possible D gene is TRBD2 (6 bases). Trimming shortened V by 3 bases and J by 1 base, and 9 bases separated the two germline ends. Germline CDR1 reads SQVTM; CDR2 reads ANQGSEA. This CDR3 is 14 amino acids long. CDR3 sequence reads: CSVEAGMNTGELFF. In DNA, the CDR3 is TGCAGCGTTGAGGCGGGGATGAACACCGGGGAGCTGTTTTTT.

The V call is TRBV7-9, the J call TRBJ2-7; TRBD2 agrees at 15 bases. The ends lost 5 bases at V and 2 bases at J; junction bases unmatched: 10. The CDR3 is 18 amino acids. Germline CDR1 and CDR2: SEHNR and FQNEAQ (reference sequence). The CDR3 sequence is CASSLPGTSGGMAYEQYF. In nucleotides, the CDR3 is TGTGCCAGCAGCCTCCCCGGGACTAGCGGGGGGATGGCCTACGAGCAGTACTTC.

V gene TRBV5-6 combines with J gene TRBJ1-1, with 7 positions matching TRBD1. The CDR3 has 14 residues. The germline CDR1 and CDR2 sequences are SGHDT and YYEEEE. Unmatched junction bases numbered 3, after V lost 3 bases and J lost 1 base. The CDR3 here is CASSSQGGNTEAFF. Written as DNA, the CDR3 is TGTGCCAGCAGCTCGCAGGGGGGGAACACTGAAGCTTTCTTT.

J is TRBJ2-2 and V is TRBV6-5; no clear D gene. The CDR3 spans 14 residues. V was clipped by 10 bases and J by 4 bases, with 16 bases between them. From germline, CDR1 is MNHEY and CDR2 SVGAGI. The CDR3 here is CAIRFGFGTGELFF. DNA of the CDR3: TGTGCCATTCGGTTTGGTTTTGGCACCGGGGAGCTGTTTTTT.

The V and J genes are TRBV29-1 and TRBJ2-2; 11 nucleotides match TRBD2. The CDR3 extends over 14 amino acids. Germline CDR1 SQVTM, CDR2 ANQGSEA. The trim removed 5 bases at V and 5 bases at J, leaving 4 bases unmatched. The CDR3 nucleotides read TGCAGCGTTCGTACTAGCGGGGGAACCGGGGAGCTGTTTTTT. As protein: CSVRTSGGTGELFF.

The genes are TRBV7-8 and TRBJ2-7, with unresolved D. The CDR3 is made up of 14 amino acids. The V and J ends lost 7 bases and 0 bases respectively, with 13 bases between them. Germline CDR1 is SGHVS and CDR2 is FQNEAQ. The CDR3 DNA reads TGTGCCAGCACCTCTAGGATAGACTCCTACGAGCAGTACTTC. This encodes CASTSRIDSYEQYF.

This chain connects TRBV19 to TRBJ2-7, with 9 bases matching TRBD1. This CDR3 has 15 residues. The V gene's germline CDR1 is LNHDA and CDR2 SQIVND (reference sequence). V was clipped by 7 bases and J by 3 bases; unmatched bases: 10. CDR3 in amino acids: CASTQGGTGSYEQYF. CDR3 in DNA: TGTGCCAGTACTCAGGGGGGGACAGGGAGCTACGAGCAGTACTTC.

The chain joins TRBV6-5 to TRBJ1-5; 8 nucleotides match TRBD1. V lost 5 bases, J lost 2 bases, and 2 bases stayed unmatched. Germline V lookup: CDR1 MNHEY, CDR2 SVGAGI. The CDR3 length is 14 residues. The CDR3 here is CASSPQGGNQPQHF. DNA of the CDR3: TGTGCCAGCAGTCCACAGGGGGGCAATCAGCCCCAGCATTTT.

This chain links TRBV9 with TRBJ1-3, with D unresolved. The CDR3 loop spans 18 amino acids. From germline, CDR1 is SGDLS and CDR2 YYNGEE. V lost 5 bases to trimming and J lost 0 bases, with 21 bases between them. The CDR3 DNA is TGTGCCAGCAGTCCTACCTCCCCAGGAATGAGCTCTGGAAACACCATATATTTT. Translated: CASSPTSPGMSSGNTIYF.

The chain has TRBV5-6 and TRBJ1-2, with 9 bases matching TRBD1. Trimming took 0 bases from V and 8 from J; bases not matched to a gene: 2. The CDR3 has 13 residues. The germline CDR1 and CDR2 sequences are SGHDT and YYEEEE. The CDR3 region is CASSLDRGQGYTF. CDR3 in DNA: TGTGCCAGCAGCTTGGACAGGGGGCAGGGCTACACCTTC.

The chain links TRBV5-4 to TRBJ2-1; 9 bases match TRBD1. The CDR3 runs 15 residues. The germline V gene has CDR1 SGHNT and CDR2 YYREEE (reference sequence). The trim removed 4 bases at V and 7 bases at J, leaving 9 bases unmatched. The CDR3 DNA reads as TGTGCCAGCAGCCCGGGACAGGGAGTGGCGAATGAGCAGTTCTTC. It yields the protein CASSPGQGVANEQFF.

This clone was counted once. J is TRBJ1-5 and V is TRBV27; 8 nucleotides line up with TRBD1. V trimming: 4 bases; J trimming: 5 bases; junction bases outside the gene matches: 1. Germline V CDR1 and CDR2: MNHEY, SMNVEV (reference sequence). The CDR3 covers 13 residues. The CDR3 DNA follows: TGTGCCAGCAGTTGGACAGGGCATCAGCCCCAGCATTTT. Its protein product is CASSWTGHQPQHF.

This clone was detected once. The rearrangement uses TRBV11-1 and TRBJ2-3; D is undetermined. This CDR3 contains 12 residues. V was cut by 6 bases and J by 3 bases, with 7 bases left in between. Germline V gives CDR1 SGHAT, CDR2 FQDESV (reference sequence). CDR3 amino acids: CASSHSTDTQYF. In nucleotides, the CDR3 is TGTGCCAGCAGTCACAGTACAGATACGCAGTATTTT.

The chain combines TRBV10-3 with TRBJ2-1, with 8 positions matching TRBD2. Looked up from germline, CDR1 is ENHRY and CDR2 is SYGVKD. The V gene end was trimmed by 2 bases and the J gene end by 6 bases; junction bases not matched to a gene: 6. There are 15 residues in the CDR3. The CDR3 is CAISERGGLVNEQFF. In DNA, the CDR3 is TGTGCCATCAGTGAGCGGGGGGGCCTGGTCAATGAGCAGTTCTTC.

The chain combines TRBV2 with TRBJ1-2; D unresolved. With 4 bases removed from V and 2 bases from J, the gap between germline ends came to 14 bases. Germline loops: CDR1 SNHLY, CDR2 FYNNEI. The CDR3 runs to 15 residues. The CDR3 coding sequence is TGTGCCAGCAGTGGCGGAGGCGGTATGAACTATGGCTACACCTTC. Protein product: CASSGGGGMNYGYTF. The full variable domain, in which reference TRBV2 and TRBJ1-2 provide the parts outside the CDR3, is EPEVTQTPSHQVTQMGQEVILRCVPISNHLYFYWYRQILGQKVEFLVSFYNNEISEKSEIFDDQFSVERPDGSNFTLKIRSTKLEDSAMYFCASSGGGGMNYGYTFGSGTRLTVV.

The chain employs TRBV19 and TRBJ1-1; D is ambiguous. The CDR3 has 12 residues. Trimming pared 7 bases from V and 4 bases from J, leaving 10 bases between. Germline-derived CDR1 and CDR2 are LNHDA and SQIVND (reference sequence). The CDR3 spells CASNLGSTEAFF. The CDR3 bases are TGTGCCAGTAATCTGGGCAGCACTGAAGCTTTCTTT.

V is TRBV7-2 and J is TRBJ1-2, with 8 bases aligning to TRBD1. After removal of 5 bases from V and 4 bases from J, the junction contained 6 bases not matched to a gene. Germline V gene lookup returns CDR1 SGHTA and CDR2 FQGNSA. This CDR3 is 14 amino acids long. The CDR3 here is CASSRDRGGYGYTF. Written as DNA, the CDR3 is TGTGCCAGCAGCCGCGACAGGGGTGGCTATGGCTACACCTTC.

The chain joins TRBV19 to TRBJ1-1, with D possibly TRBD1 on 6 matching bases. The CDR3 runs 17 residues. CDR1 is LNHDA and CDR2 is SQIVND in the germline V gene (reference sequence). The ends were cut back, 3 bases at V and 1 base at J, with 18 bases in the middle. The CDR3 sequence: CASSMGRGGPPNTEAFF. The CDR3, as DNA: TGTGCCAGTAGTATGGGGCGCGGGGGGCCCCCGAACACTGAAGCTTTCTTT.